Shown below are 23 T cell receptor beta chains from a single sample sequenced in a study of beta chain features in type 1 diabetes. Sequenced material consisted of expressed TCRB transcripts (all of the isolated RNA was reverse transcribed). Libraries were prepared by immunoSEQ multiplex PCR; TCRdb keeps only in-frame clonotypes and omits some of them. Altogether about 360,000 clones are present, 10% to 15% being singletons, with the ten largest covering 0.017%. Sequenced material: naive CD4+ T cells from blood. The receptor source for this set is a man aged 18 to 29 in good health.

The rearrangement uses TRBV11-2 and TRBJ2-7; D perhaps matches TRBD1 (6 bases). This CDR3 is built from 13 residues. V lost 1 base, J lost 6 bases, and 10 bases lay in between. Germline values: CDR1 SGHAT, CDR2 FQNNGV. The CDR3: CASSLVGALEQYF. The CDR3 DNA reads TGTGCCAGCAGCTTAGTGGGGGCGCTCGAGCAGTACTTC.

This chain joins TRBV2 and TRBJ2-3, with 12 bases fitting TRBD2. The CDR3 is 17 residues long. V was pared by 6 bases and J by 2 bases, with 9 bases of the junction left unmatched. CDR1 and CDR2 (germline): SNHLY, FYNNEI. The CDR3 spells CASRKAGTSGSTDTQYF. For the CDR3, the DNA is TGTGCCAGCAGGAAAGCTGGGACTAGCGGGTCCACAGATACGCAGTATTTT.

A few counts support this clone. The J gene is TRBJ2-7, the V gene TRBV5-5, with TRBD1 identical over 8 bases. The CDR3 is 13 residues long. Per the germline V gene, CDR1 is SGHKS and CDR2 is YYEKEE (reference sequence). Trimming cost V 2 bases and J 5 bases; bases outside gene matches: 3. CDR3 sequence: CASSFQGADEQYF. The CDR3 DNA is TGTGCCAGCAGCTTTCAGGGGGCAGACGAGCAGTACTTC.

The V gene is TRBV19, the J gene TRBJ2-7; weak D call: TRBD1 (5 bases). Trimming removed 2 bases at V and 3 bases at J, with 8 bases between. Germline CDR1 and CDR2: LNHDA and SQIVND (reference sequence). The CDR3 sequence is 13 residues long. The CDR3 DNA reads as TGTGCCAGTAGTATACGACAGTACTACGAGCAGTACTTC. Translation: CASSIRQYYEQYF.

This clone showed up just a few times. V and J are TRBV6-4 and TRBJ2-3; D gene unclear. Germline lookup yields CDR1 MRHNA and CDR2 SNTAGT. The V and J ends lost 0 bases and 1 base respectively, with 8 bases between them. The CDR3 contains 15 residues. CDR3 amino acids: CASSDSHSGTDTQYF. The DNA for the CDR3 is TGTGCCAGCAGTGACTCACATTCTGGCACAGATACGCAGTATTTT.

Here the CDR3 reads CASSWGESGAFF. The CDR3 DNA sequence: TGTGCCAGCAGTTGGGGGGAGTCGGGAGCTTTCTTT. This chain connects TRBV6-6 to TRBJ1-1; D is possibly TRBD1 (5 bases). Looked up from germline, CDR1 is MNHNY and CDR2 is SVGAGI (reference sequence). CDR3 length equals 12 residues. V was shortened by 4 bases and J by 10 bases, with 13 bases between the two germline ends.

This clone has only a few counts. The V and J genes are TRBV19 and TRBJ2-7; 9 bases align to TRBD1. CDR1 is LNHDA, CDR2 SQIVND, per germline (reference sequence). Losses at the gene ends were 6 bases for V and 6 bases for J; bases not matched to a gene: 12. The CDR3 runs 15 residues. The CDR3: CASREPGTGIGEQYF. The CDR3 nucleotides read TGTGCCAGTAGAGAACCCGGGACAGGGATCGGCGAGCAGTACTTC.

This clone showed up many times. V is TRBV23-1 and J is TRBJ1-5, with D perhaps matching TRBD1 (5 bases). TRBV23-1 belongs to the ORF category, with a function that is uncertain. CDR3 length: 13 amino acids. V dropped 6 bases and J dropped 4 bases, with 10 bases sitting between them. The DNA of the CDR3 is TGCGCCAGCAGGAAGCAGGGTAATCAGCCCCAGCATTTT. Residues: CASRKQGNQPQHF.

A few counts support this clone. V is TRBV7-9 and J is TRBJ2-5; 9 bases match TRBD2. The J segment lost 2 bases and the V segment lost 4 bases, leaving 2 bases of the junction unmatched. This CDR3 comprises 14 residues. Germline V gene sequence: CDR1 SEHNR, CDR2 FQNEAQ (reference sequence). The CDR3 DNA follows: TGTGCCAGCAGCTCTAGCGGGGTGCAAGAGACCCAGTACTTC. Translation gives CASSSSGVQETQYF.

The V call is TRBV27, the J call TRBJ2-1; TRBD1 might be the D (6 bases). Trimming cost V 5 bases and J 0 bases, with 14 bases left between them. Germline V CDR1 and CDR2: MNHEY, SMNVEV (reference sequence). This CDR3 is built from 16 residues. CDR3 nucleotides: TGTGCCAGCAGTCGTGCCGGGACACGCTCCTACAATGAGCAGTTCTTC. Protein product: CASSRAGTRSYNEQFF.

This clone was counted between two and nine times. This chain joins TRBV6-6 and TRBJ2-2; 13 positions agree with TRBD2. Germline V gene sequence: CDR1 MNHNY, CDR2 SVGAGI (reference sequence). Trimming removed 6 bases from V and 4 bases from J; junction bases left unmatched: 5. CDR3 length equals 16 residues. The CDR3 reads CASSITSGRATGELFF. The CDR3 DNA reads as TGTGCCAGCAGCATAACTAGCGGGAGGGCCACCGGGGAGCTGTTTTTT.

This clone was recorded a few times. The V and J genes are TRBV9 and TRBJ1-3; no definite D call. This CDR3 is built from 15 residues. V gave up 2 bases and J gave up 1 base, with 10 bases separating them. Germline CDR1 is SGDLS and CDR2 is YYNGEE. The CDR3 DNA is TGTGCCAGCAGCGTCTTGTCGTTTTCTGGAAACACCATATATTTT. Amino acids: CASSVLSFSGNTIYF.

This clone was recorded a few times. The gene calls are TRBV9 and TRBJ1-1; possible D gene TRBD1, 6 bases. From germline, CDR1 is SGDLS and CDR2 YYNGEE. V was shortened by 6 bases and J by 5 bases, with 29 bases between the two germline ends. This CDR3 region has 18 residues. This CDR3 reads CASTTGSGPSPKRTEAFF. DNA of the CDR3: TGTGCCAGCACGACAGGTTCGGGGCCCTCCCCCAAGAGGACTGAAGCTTTCTTT.

This clone was observed once. The V and J genes are TRBV14 and TRBJ2-1, with a weak D call TRBD2 (7 bases). CDR3 length equals 15 residues. V lost 0 bases and J lost 5, with 11 bases in between. Germline V CDR1 and CDR2: SGHDN, FVKESK. For the CDR3, the DNA is TGTGCCAGCAGCCAAGAAGGGGGGGTCCACAATGAGCAGTTCTTC. Amino acids: CASSQEGGVHNEQFF.

The sample holds a few counts of this clone. The chain combines TRBV5-1 with TRBJ2-3; possible D gene TRBD1, 5 bases. This CDR3 has 15 amino acids. V was pared by 4 bases and J by 2 bases, with 14 bases between. Germline V CDR1 and CDR2: SGHRS, YFSETQ. CDR3 in DNA: TGCGCCAGCAGCCTCATCGACAGACACACAGATACGCAGTATTTT. This translates into CASSLIDRHTDTQYF.

Only one count was recorded for this clone. The chain joins TRBV28 to TRBJ1-2; D may be TRBD1 (6 bases). V was cut by 5 bases and J by 3 bases, with 13 bases left in between. Germline-derived CDR1 and CDR2 are MDHEN and SYDVKM. The CDR3 length is 14 residues. The CDR3 sequence: CASSPQDRDYGYTF. CDR3 DNA sequence: TGTGCCAGCAGTCCCCAGGACAGAGACTATGGCTACACCTTC.

This clone was seen more than once but under ten times. The chain is built from TRBV9 and TRBJ1-2; D unclear. The CDR3 sequence is 11 residues long. From germline, CDR1 is SGDLS and CDR2 YYNGEE. With 4 bases removed from V and 8 bases from J, the gap between germline ends came to 9 bases. The CDR3 protein is CASSTTRGYTF. For the CDR3, the DNA is TGTGCCAGCAGCACAACTAGAGGCTACACCTTC.

The sample holds a few counts of this clone. This chain joins TRBV7-9 and TRBJ1-3; maybe TRBD1 (5 bases). Germline loops: CDR1 SEHNR, CDR2 FQNEAQ (reference sequence). The CDR3 loop spans 16 amino acids. Between the trimmed V and J ends, which lost 6 bases and 0 bases, there was a span of 15 bases. The CDR3 DNA is TGTGCCAGCAGAACCCTCCCGGACATCTCTGGAAACACCATATATTTT. It codes for CASRTLPDISGNTIYF.

The gene calls are TRBV7-9 and TRBJ2-7; D gene unclear. The CDR3 spans 14 residues. Deletions cut 0 bases from V and 3 bases from J, with 9 bases between. Germline assignment: CDR1 SEHNR and CDR2 FQNEAQ (reference sequence). The CDR3 DNA is TGTGCCAGCAGCTTAGCTCGGCGGAGCTACGAGCAGTACTTC. Translating gives CASSLARRSYEQYF.

This clone was counted between two and nine times. This sequence joins TRBV6-5 and TRBJ2-4, with D maybe TRBD1 (6 bases). Trimming stripped 0 bases from V and 9 bases from J, with 12 bases between. The germline V gene has CDR1 MNHEY and CDR2 SVGAGI. CDR3 length: 14 amino acids. The DNA for the CDR3 is TGTGCCAGCAGTTACTCGACACTCAGGGGCATTCAGTACTTC. This translates into CASSYSTLRGIQYF.

This clone has more than one count but fewer than ten. The chain couples TRBV7-9 to TRBJ2-7, with a tentative D call TRBD1 (6 bases). Germline CDR1 reads SEHNR; CDR2 reads FQNEAQ (reference sequence). Trimming took 5 bases from V and 3 from J, leaving 14 bases between them. CDR3 length: 14 amino acids. The CDR3 sequence: CASSAWDTHYEQYF. The CDR3 region has the DNA TGTGCCAGCAGCGCGTGGGACACCCACTACGAGCAGTACTTC.

Only a few counts were recorded for this clone. The chain couples TRBV6-5 to TRBJ2-5; possibly TRBD2 for D (5 bases). The CDR3 contains 13 residues. Germline CDR1 is MNHEY and CDR2 is SVGAGI. V lost 7 bases, J lost 3 bases, and 12 bases lay in between. The CDR3 DNA follows: TGTGCCAGCACCCAACGGGGAAAAGAGACCCAGTACTTC. Protein: CASTQRGKETQYF.

This clone occurred a few times. The chain joins TRBV19 to TRBJ2-5, with D tentatively TRBD1 (6 bases). V shed 3 bases and J shed 2 bases, with 10 bases lying between them. This CDR3 spans 14 amino acids. Germline V gives CDR1 LNHDA, CDR2 SQIVND (reference sequence). The CDR3 spells CASSMTGLQETQYF. CDR3 DNA: TGTGCCAGTAGTATGACAGGCTTACAAGAGACCCAGTACTTC.